The 29 T cell receptor beta chains below all came from one sample that was sequenced in a study of metastatic and nonmetastatic thyroid tumors. Each patient went into thyroid surgery without having received any treatment. With MiXCR, TCRdb called clones anew from the PCR reads. This sample yields tens of thousands of clones, of which around 13% are seen a single time; 7% to 10% belongs to the top ten. Sequenced sample: tumor tissue. Source of these receptors: a female donor with papillary thyroid cancer or a benign thyroid nodule (not recorded which). Some clones in this sample may be carry-over from other donors' samples.

This clone was detected a few times. With a much larger clone just one base away, this may be a read error. The chain is built from TRBV2 and TRBJ1-6; D ambiguous. This CDR3 comprises 15 residues. Germline-derived CDR1 and CDR2 are SNHLY and FYNNEI. CDR3 sequence: CASRNRSSYKSPLHF. The CDR3 DNA is TGTGCCAGCAGGAACCGGAGCTCCTATAAGTCACCCCTCCACTTT.

J is TRBJ2-5 and V is TRBV5-1, with D maybe TRBD2 (6 bases). Germline V gene lookup returns CDR1 SGHRS and CDR2 YFSETQ. CDR3 size: 14 residues. Between the trimmed V and J ends, which lost 0 bases and 4 bases, there was a span of 10 bases. The CDR3 nucleotides read TGCGCCAGCAGCTTGGCCGAAGCGGGAGAGACCCAGTACTTC. Translated: CASSLAEAGETQYF. Using reference TRBV5-1 and TRBJ2-5 for the parts outside the CDR3, the full variable domain is KAGVTQTPRYLIKTRGQQVTLSCSPISGHRSVSWYQQTPGQGLQFLFEYFSETQRNKGNFPGRFSGRQFSNSRSEMNVSTLELGDSALYLCASSLAEAGETQYFGPGTRLLVL.

This clone has ten or more counts. The chain combines TRBV27 with TRBJ2-3, with TRBD2 as a possible D gene (5 bases). Trimming removed 4 bases from V and 3 bases from J, with 14 bases in between. The CDR3 has 15 residues. Germline V gives CDR1 MNHEY, CDR2 SMNVEV (reference sequence). For the CDR3, the DNA is TGTGCCAGCAGTTCCCCCTCCAGCGGAACAGATACGCAGTATTTT. Residues: CASSSPSSGTDTQYF.

The V gene is TRBV6-2 or TRBV6-3, the J gene TRBJ2-5, with 11 bases identical to TRBD2. Germline CDR1 reads MNHEY; CDR2 reads SVGEGT. Losses at the gene ends were 2 bases for V and 2 bases for J; bases not matched to a gene: 10. The CDR3 runs 18 residues. This CDR3 reads CASSYPHSGTSGQETQYF. In nucleotides, the CDR3 is TGTGCCAGCAGTTACCCCCATTCGGGGACTAGCGGTCAAGAGACCCAGTACTTC.

In the case of this clone: This specimen includes other DNA sequences encoding the same CDR3. V and J are TRBV5-1 and TRBJ2-7; tentatively, D is TRBD2 (5 bases). The V gene's germline CDR1 is SGHRS and CDR2 YFSETQ. V was trimmed by 4 bases and J by 2 bases, leaving 16 bases between them. The CDR3 spans 15 residues. The CDR3 reads CASSRGGGPPYEQYF. The CDR3 DNA sequence: TGCGCCAGCAGCCGGGGTGGAGGTCCTCCCTACGAGCAGTACTTC. The entire variable domain, with the rest obtained from reference TRBV5-1 and TRBJ2-7, is as follows: KAGVTQTPRYLIKTRGQQVTLSCSPISGHRSVSWYQQTPGQGLQFLFEYFSETQRNKGNFPGRFSGRQFSNSRSEMNVSTLELGDSALYLCASSRGGGPPYEQYFGPGTRLTVT.

This clone was recorded at least ten times. This chain links TRBV6-6 with TRBJ1-4; 12 nucleotides line up with TRBD1. Germline V gene data show CDR1 as MNHNY and CDR2 as SVGAGI (reference sequence). The CDR3 runs 17 residues. Unmatched junction bases numbered 5, after V lost 3 bases and J lost 3 bases. The CDR3 sequence: CASSYKGQGAANEKLFF. The CDR3 coding sequence is TGTGCCAGCAGTTATAAGGGACAGGGGGCCGCTAATGAAAAACTGTTTTTT.

This clone was observed a handful of times. A read error is possible here, since a much larger clone lies one base away. This chain links TRBV6-4 with TRBJ1-4; a possible D gene is TRBD1 (5 bases). The CDR3 spans 17 residues. Germline CDR1 MRHNA, CDR2 SNTAGT. CDR3 DNA sequence: TGTGCCAGCAGTCACTCGAGTCAGGACACCAATAATGAAAAACTGTTTTTT. Translation: CASSHSSQDTNNEKLFF.

In regard to this clone: A much larger clonotype is one base distant, so this may be a read error. V is TRBV9 and J is TRBJ1-4; TRBD1 is a possible D gene (6 bases). The V gene lost 2 bases and the J gene lost 6 bases, with 17 bases spanning the gap. CDR3 length equals 16 residues. Germline assignment: CDR1 SGDLS and CDR2 YYNGEE. CDR3 amino acids: CASSVDLGHGDEKLFF. CDR3 DNA sequence: TGTGCCAGCAGCGTTGACCTGGGACATGGTGATGAAAAACTGTTTTTT.

The chain links TRBV7-9 to TRBJ2-2; TRBD2 is a possible D gene (5 bases). Trimming left V 5 bases short and J 7 bases short, with 11 bases between. Per the germline V gene, CDR1 is SEHNR and CDR2 is FQNEAQ (reference sequence). CDR3 length equals 13 residues. Written as DNA, the CDR3 is TGTGCCAGCAGCCTCCCGGGATACGGGGAGCTGTTTTTT. The encoded protein is CASSLPGYGELFF.

In its sample, this clone was seen many times. The chain is built from TRBV18 and TRBJ2-3, with D perhaps TRBD2 (6 bases). V dropped 5 bases and J dropped 2 bases, with 11 bases sitting between them. Germline V CDR1 and CDR2: KGHSH, LQKENI. The CDR3 covers 14 residues. Here the CDR3 reads CASSTVRDTDTQYF. DNA of the CDR3: TGTGCCAGCTCAACCGTGCGGGACACAGATACGCAGTATTTT.

Only a few counts were recorded for this clone. V and J are TRBV20-1 and TRBJ2-7, with D perhaps matching TRBD1 or TRBD2 (7 bases each). Germline values: CDR1 DFQATT, CDR2 SNEGSKA (reference sequence). Trimming removed 4 bases from V and 0 bases from J, with 16 bases in between. The CDR3 has 15 amino acids. Written as DNA, the CDR3 is TGCAGTGCTAAGGGAGGGGGCACCACCTCCTACGAGCAGTACTTC. This gives the protein CSAKGGGTTSYEQYF.

This clone was seen many times. This chain's CDR3 is CATRSSVQTWEQYF. CDR3 DNA: TGTGCCACCCGTTCTAGCGTTCAAACGTGGGAGCAGTACTTC. The chain combines TRBV2 with TRBJ2-7, with D perhaps TRBD2 (6 bases). Germline lookup yields CDR1 SNHLY and CDR2 FYNNEI. The CDR3 runs 14 residues. Between the trimmed V and J ends, which lost 10 bases and 7 bases, there was a span of 23 bases.

This clone was detected ten times or more. This rearrangement joins TRBV19 to TRBJ1-6; 7 bases map to TRBD1. In germline, CDR1 is LNHDA, CDR2 SQIVND (reference sequence). V was clipped by 4 bases and J by 10 bases; unmatched bases: 10. This CDR3 is 15 amino acids long. The CDR3 DNA sequence: TGTGCCAGTAGTAGAAAACAGGGGAGAGAGTCACCCCTCCACTTT. Protein: CASSRKQGRESPLHF.

This clone has a count of ten or more. This chain joins TRBV20-1 and TRBJ2-7; perhaps TRBD2 as D (5 bases). The germline V and J ends were trimmed by 2 bases and 3 bases, with 14 bases remaining between them. CDR3 length: 14 residues. The germline CDR1 and CDR2 sequences are DFQATT and SNEGSKA (reference sequence). This CDR3 reads CSARTKGLLYEQYF. The CDR3 region has the DNA TGCAGTGCTAGAACGAAAGGACTGCTCTACGAGCAGTACTTC.

In its sample, this clone was seen many times. This chain uses TRBV7-9 with TRBJ2-6; 8 nucleotides line up with TRBD2. The germline V gene has CDR1 SEHNR and CDR2 FQNEAQ (reference sequence). The CDR3 has 17 residues. Trimming cost V 1 base and J 4 bases; bases outside gene matches: 6. DNA for the CDR3: TGTGCCAGCAGCTTAGTGCGGACTAGCTACGGGGCCAACGTCCTGACTTTC. Protein product: CASSLVRTSYGANVLTF.

This clone turned up a few times. Sequence at one end of the junction differs from germline and may be a read error. The rearrangement joins TRBV12-3 or TRBV12-4 to TRBJ2-2, with a weak D call TRBD2 (6 bases). The CDR3 contains 12 residues. The CDR3 DNA is TGTGCCAGCAGTTTCCGTGGCGGGGAGCTGGTTTTT. Translation: CASSFRGGELVF.

About this clone: This may be a read error, as it is one base from a much larger clone. Other DNA sequences in the same sample also yield this CDR3. The rearrangement uses TRBV7-2 and TRBJ1-4; D is perhaps TRBD1 (5 bases). V gave up 3 bases and J gave up 7 bases, with 12 bases separating them. The CDR3 is made up of 14 amino acids. Germline-derived CDR1 and CDR2 are SGHTA and FQGNSA. The CDR3 sequence is CASSFGPRGEKLFF. The DNA of the CDR3 is TGTGCCAGCAGCTTTGGACCTAGGGGTGAAAAACTGTTTTTT.

This clone came up many times. The chain joins TRBV20-1 to TRBJ1-6, with TRBD1 matching 7 bases. Germline values: CDR1 DFQATT, CDR2 SNEGSKA (reference sequence). V shed 3 bases, J shed 15 bases, and the junction held 14 bases outside the gene matches. The CDR3 loop spans 14 amino acids. The CDR3 DNA follows: TGCAGTGCTAGTGGGGGACAGTTGGATTGGGTCCTCCACTTT. Its protein product is CSASGGQLDWVLHF.

V and J are TRBV5-1 and TRBJ2-7, with D possibly being TRBD2 (6 bases). Between the trimmed V and J ends, which lost 4 bases and 7 bases, there was a span of 15 bases. The CDR3 has 13 residues. CDR1 and CDR2 (germline): SGHRS, YFSETQ. The CDR3 spells CASSNRVGGEQYF. The CDR3 coding sequence is TGCGCCAGCAGCAACCGGGTGGGGGGTGAGCAGTACTTC.

A word on this clone: Given the absence of the conserved phenylalanine or tryptophan at the CDR3 end, a read error is likely. CDR3 sequence: CASSLDRAEKLFL. In DNA, the CDR3 is TGTGCCAGCAGCTTAGATCGGGCAGAAAAACTGTTTCTT. The rearrangement joins TRBV11-2 to TRBJ1-4; D call uncertain. Deletions cut 0 bases from V and 8 bases from J, with 7 bases between. Germline V lookup: CDR1 SGHAT, CDR2 FQNNGV. The CDR3 loop spans 13 amino acids.

In its sample, this clone was seen many times. This chain uses TRBV7-2 with TRBJ1-2; possibly TRBD1 for D (5 bases). The length of the CDR3 is 13 residues. V was shortened by 5 bases and J by 8 bases, with 15 bases between the two germline ends. Germline loops: CDR1 SGHTA, CDR2 FQGNSA. CDR3 DNA: TGTGCCAGCAGCCCGACACAGGCGGGCGGCTACACCTTC. Amino acid sequence: CASSPTQAGGYTF. Drawing the rest from reference TRBV7-2 and TRBJ1-2, the complete variable domain is GAGVSQSPSNKVTEKGKDVELRCDPISGHTALYWYRQSLGQGLEFLIYFQGNSAPDKSGLPSDRFSAERTGGSVSTLTIQRTQQEDSAVYLCASSPTQAGGYTFGSGTRLTVV.

This clone was counted at least ten times. The chain links TRBV6-1 to TRBJ2-3, with D unresolved. This CDR3 region has 13 residues. The germline V and J ends were trimmed by 3 bases and 6 bases, with 10 bases remaining between them. Germline V CDR1 and CDR2: MNHNS, SASEGT. CDR3 in amino acids: CASSEAPYDTQYF. CDR3 DNA sequence: TGTGCCAGCAGTGAGGCGCCCTATGATACGCAGTATTTT.

The chain is built from TRBV9 and TRBJ2-6, with a tentative D call TRBD1 (8 bases). Trimming removed 4 bases from V and 0 bases from J, with 17 bases in between. The CDR3 is 18 residues long. The germline gives CDR1 SGDLS, CDR2 YYNGEE. In DNA, the CDR3 is TGTGCCAGCAGCTTATTACAGGGGGGGTCCTCTGGGGCCAACGTCCTGACTTTC. Protein: CASSLLQGGSSGANVLTF.

This clone was recorded many times. This sequence joins TRBV20-1 and TRBJ2-7, with D perhaps TRBD1 (7 bases). V gave up 0 bases and J gave up 5 bases, with 17 bases separating them. The CDR3 runs 15 residues. Germline lookup yields CDR1 DFQATT and CDR2 SNEGSKA (reference sequence). CDR3 in DNA: TGCAGTGCTAGAGATGGAGGGGGCGCTTACGACGAGCAGTACTTC. Amino acids: CSARDGGGAYDEQYF.

The chain couples TRBV12-3 or TRBV12-4 to TRBJ2-7; D remains ambiguous. V was pared by 6 bases and J by 7 bases, with 10 bases between. This CDR3 has 11 amino acids. CDR3 residues: CASSLTAEQYF. The CDR3 DNA reads as TGTGCCAGCAGCCTCACGGCGGAGCAGTACTTC.

This clone was picked up a small number of times. This chain connects TRBV29-1 to TRBJ2-1; D tentatively fits TRBD1 or TRBD2 (8 bases each). Trimming pared 7 bases from V and 9 bases from J, leaving 19 bases between. CDR3 length: 13 residues. From germline, CDR1 is SQVTM and CDR2 ANQGSEA. CDR3 DNA: TGCAGCGCCACAGGGGGACTAGTAGTTGAGCAGTTCTTC. It specifies CSATGGLVVEQFF.

With regard to this clone: Germline is not matched at one junction end, which may reflect a read error. The chain is built from TRBV20-1 and TRBJ2-5; D possibly corresponds to TRBD1 (6 bases). Germline assignment: CDR1 DFQATT and CDR2 SNEGSKA (reference sequence). This CDR3 is 15 amino acids long. This chain's CDR3 is CSARASLGAGETRYF. The CDR3 DNA reads TGCAGTGCTAGAGCTTCGTTGGGGGCCGGTGAGACCCGGTACTTC.

The chain recombines TRBV19 with TRBJ2-4; 11 nucleotides match TRBD2. Trimming removed 6 bases from V and 0 bases from J; junction bases left unmatched: 16. Germline assignment: CDR1 LNHDA and CDR2 SQIVND (reference sequence). The CDR3 spans 20 residues. CDR3 protein: CASSGGTGLAGLLAKNIQYF. For the CDR3, the DNA is TGTGCCAGTAGCGGAGGCACTGGACTAGCGGGCCTTCTAGCCAAAAACATTCAGTACTTC.

This clone showed up many times. The rearrangement uses TRBV7-9 and TRBJ2-7; maybe TRBD1 (6 bases). Germline V gene lookup returns CDR1 SEHNR and CDR2 FQNEAQ (reference sequence). CDR3 length: 15 amino acids. V was trimmed by 5 bases and J by 0 bases, leaving 14 bases between them. The CDR3 bases are TGTGCCAGCAGCGGCAGGGGCCACGGCTCCTACGAGCAGTACTTC. Protein sequence: CASSGRGHGSYEQYF.